This entry concerns a single TCR beta chain. Its antigen is unknown. V was cut by 8 bases and J by 7 bases, with 18 bases left in between. CDR3 length equals 13 residues. Germline V gene lookup returns CDR1 SNHLY and CDR2 FYNNEI. This specimen comes from a study of CD8+ T cells in alopecia areata. cDNA prepared by RNA extraction and subsequent reverse transcription served as the template for sequencing. Assay used: immunoSEQ multiplex PCR; TCRdb lists only in-frame clones, some missing. The sample contains about 3,600 clones, over 55% of which appear only once. Findings and caveats of the study: Among the cells sequenced in scalp samples are also the resident alphabeta T cells of normal skin.

The rearrangement links TRBV2 to TRBJ2-7; weak D call: TRBD2 (7 bases). The TCR originated in a human donor in good health. Material: skin. In nucleotides, the CDR3 is TGTGCCAGCGGGGGGCAGCGGGGAAGGGAGCAGTACTTC. Its protein product is CASGGQRGREQYF.